This T cell receptor beta chain stems from a study of control samples from healthy donors and cancer patients. The V end lost 7 bases, the J end lost 0 bases, and 12 bases lay between the germline ends. CDR1 is LNHDA, CDR2 SQIVND, per germline (reference sequence). This CDR3 contains 15 residues. Generated by immunoSEQ multiplex PCR, the TCRdb table keeps only in-frame clones and is missing some. Among around 81,000 clones listed, more than 80% were seen once. The chain couples TRBV19 to TRBJ2-2; no firm D call. This receptor was identified in a woman aged 25 to 45 in good health. Sample: blood. As DNA, the CDR3 is TGTGCCAGTAAAGATGTGGGGACGAACACCGGGGAGCTGTTTTTT. It translates to CASKDVGTNTGELFF.